A single TCR beta chain is shown here with its context. Its antigen is not identified. TCRdb keeps only in-frame clones here, not all; method: immunoSEQ multiplex PCR. The table includes over a million clones, 75% to 85% detected once. The CDR3 length is 13 residues. Germline V CDR1 and CDR2: SGHNT, YYREEE (reference sequence). V lost 4 bases to trimming and J lost 5 bases, with 12 bases between them. This sample is part of a study of shared clonotypes between healthy human individuals. Broader study findings: Only blood samples were collected, and tissue repertoires likely differ. Despite large depth, rarefaction showed incomplete sorted-subset sequencing.

Naive CD45RA+ and memory CD45RA-negative subsets were split from CD4+ cells. This receptor was taken from a man in his late teens or twenties in good health. Some clones in this sample may be carry-over from other donors' samples. Sequencing was performed on memory CD4+ T cells from PBMCs. The subset denotes: CD45RA-negative fraction. This sequence joins TRBV5-4 and TRBJ1-1; D may be TRBD1 (5 bases). CDR3 sequence reads: CASSPKGLTEAFF. CDR3 nucleotides: TGTGCCAGCAGCCCTAAGGGGCTAACTGAAGCTTTCTTT.